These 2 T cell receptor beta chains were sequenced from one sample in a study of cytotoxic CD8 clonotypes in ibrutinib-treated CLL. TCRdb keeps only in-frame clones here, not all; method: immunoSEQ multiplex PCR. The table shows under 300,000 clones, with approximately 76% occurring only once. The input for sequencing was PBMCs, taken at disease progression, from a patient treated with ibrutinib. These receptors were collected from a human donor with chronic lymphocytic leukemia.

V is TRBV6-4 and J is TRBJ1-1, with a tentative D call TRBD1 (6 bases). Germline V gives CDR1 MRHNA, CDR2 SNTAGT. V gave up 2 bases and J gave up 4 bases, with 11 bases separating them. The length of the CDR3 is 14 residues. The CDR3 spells CASSDRGRGTEAFF. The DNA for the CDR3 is TGTGCCAGCAGTGACAGGGGCAGGGGCACTGAAGCTTTCTTT.

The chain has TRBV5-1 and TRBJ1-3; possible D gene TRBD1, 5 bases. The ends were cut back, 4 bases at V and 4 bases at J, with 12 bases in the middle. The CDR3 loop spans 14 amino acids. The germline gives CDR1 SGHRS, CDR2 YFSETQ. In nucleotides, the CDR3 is TGCGCCAGCAGCCTGGCAGGGTGGGGAAACACCATATATTTT. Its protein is CASSLAGWGNTIYF.